This T cell receptor beta chain derives from a study of response to subunit inactivated influenza vaccine. Overall study findings and caveats: The authors suggested that few new T cells are recruited per seasonal influenza vaccination.

This clonotype was detected a few times. The antigen is not known. The CDR3 runs 18 residues. V lost 0 bases and J 5 bases, leaving 18 bases between the germline ends. Germline V gene lookup returns CDR1 SGHRS and CDR2 YFSETQ. TCRdb reprocessed the RT-PCR reads via MiXCR and lists one record per CDR3 protein. This sample has just under 550,000 distinct CDR3 sequences, with approximately 20% found just once. The data were also submitted as part of a second study, on T cells expressing NK-cell markers. This second study says: Synthesis of TCR beta cDNA relied on 5'RACE template switching carrying UMIs. It was from sorted CD3+CD56+NKG2C+, CD3+CD56+NKG2C- and CD3+CD56-NKG2C+ T cells that TCR beta repertoires came. HCMV serostatus: seven of eight sequenced donors positive, one negative. Researchers report these clonotypes also headed the CD3+CD56-NKG2C+ fraction in four donors.

The source was CD4+ T cells sorted from PBMCs, collected less than 13 days after vaccination. This chain connects TRBV5-1 to TRBJ1-6; the D is unclear. The sequence came from a man aged 45 to 65 who received an inactivated influenza vaccine. CDR3 DNA sequence: TGCGCCAGCAGCTTGGGGTCCAGGACTTTGGTTAATAATTCACCCCTCCACTTT. Its translation is CASSLGSRTLVNNSPLHF.